This is a list of T cell receptor beta chains from one sample in a study of blood T cell repertoires in COVID-19. The data were produced by immunoSEQ multiplex PCR, yet TCRdb's version contains in-frame clones alone and is incomplete. The sample carries about 160,000 clones, approximately 81% recorded once. Material for sequencing was peripheral blood. These receptors all come from a woman aged 50 to 60 with COVID-19, enrolled during active disease. The CDR3 runs from the conserved cysteine through the conserved F or W. Fields, in order: D gene, clone size, J gene, V gene, CDR3 DNA, CDR3 protein. The D gene is left open where the match is weak. Size is omitted from some rows. Given values are once, few, many or a class for expanded clones.

>TRBD1|NA|TRBJ1-2|TRBV12-3/TRBV12-4
TGTGCCAGCAGCCCAGGGACAGCCTATGGCTACACCTTC
CASSPGTAYGYTF
>TRBD2|once|TRBJ2-5|TRBV7-7
TGTGCCAGCAGCCCCCAAGGACTAGCGGGGAAAGAGACCCAGTACTTC
CASSPQGLAGKETQYF
>NA|once|TRBJ1-1|TRBV12-3/TRBV12-4
TGTGCCAGCACCCCAACAGGGAACACTGAAGCTTTCTTT
CASTPTGNTEAFF
>TRBD1|NA|TRBJ2-7|TRBV19
TGTGCCAGTAGTAGACAGGGGGCTCACGAGCAGTACTTC
CASSRQGAHEQYF
>TRBD2|NA|TRBJ2-7|TRBV9
TGTGCCAGCAGCGCAGGGACTAGCGCGTACGAGCAGTACTTC
CASSAGTSAYEQYF
>NA|NA|TRBJ1-4|TRBV7-2
TGTGCCAGCAGCATCCTGGGGCCTAATGAAAAACTGTTTTTT
CASSILGPNEKLFF
>NA|NA|TRBJ1-2|TRBV6-4
TGTGCCAGCACTCCTGGGGCAGGGTGGCCCTATGGCTACACCTTC
CASTPGAGWPYGYTF
>TRBD1|NA|TRBJ2-4|TRBV19
TGTGCCATCAACAGGGGTGAAGCCAAAAACATTCAGTACTTC
CAINRGEAKNIQYF
>TRBD1|NA|TRBJ2-2|TRBV6-4
TGTGCCAGCAGCAGGGACAGGGACACCGGGGAGCTGTTTTTT
CASSRDRDTGELFF
>NA|NA|TRBJ2-7|TRBV9
TGTGCCAGCAGCCCGGGACTCTCCTACGAGCAGTACTTC
CASSPGLSYEQYF
>NA|NA|TRBJ1-1|TRBV2
TGTGCCAGCAGCGGGAGGGGATTCGCTGAAGCTTTCTTT
CASSGRGFAEAFF
>TRBD1|NA|TRBJ2-6|TRBV6-5
TGTGCCAGCAGTCTCGACAGGGCTGGGGCCAACGTCCTGACTTTC
CASSLDRAGANVLTF
>NA|NA|TRBJ1-3|TRBV6-5
TGTGCCAGCAGACGGACGGGGACTGGAAACACCATATATTTT
CASRRTGTGNTIYF
>NA|once|TRBJ2-1|TRBV30
TGTGGAGGGGGGGCCTTCAATGAGCAGTTCTTC
CGGGAFNEQFF
>TRBD1|once|TRBJ1-3|TRBV5-5
TGTGCCAGCAGTCCTCAGGGGGCATCTGGAAACACCATATATTTT
CASSPQGASGNTIYF
>NA|NA|TRBJ2-1|TRBV2
TGTGCCAGCACCCTGGGCGGGCCTTACAATGAGCAGTTCTTC
CASTLGGPYNEQFF
>NA|NA|TRBJ1-2|TRBV30
TGTGCCTGGAGTTCCTCCCCAGGCAGGGGTAACTATGGCTACACCTTC
CAWSSSPGRGNYGYTF
>NA|few|TRBJ2-3|TRBV6-5
TGTGCCAGCAGTTACGAGATTGGGCCGGCAGATACGCAGTATTTT
CASSYEIGPADTQYF
>NA|hyperexpanded|TRBJ2-7|TRBV14
TGTGCCAGCAGCCAAGATTACGGGGACTACGAGCAGTACTTC
CASSQDYGDYEQYF
>TRBD1|NA|TRBJ2-7|TRBV29-1
TGCAGCGTCGATACCGGGACAGAGTACTACGAGCAGTACTTC
CSVDTGTEYYEQYF